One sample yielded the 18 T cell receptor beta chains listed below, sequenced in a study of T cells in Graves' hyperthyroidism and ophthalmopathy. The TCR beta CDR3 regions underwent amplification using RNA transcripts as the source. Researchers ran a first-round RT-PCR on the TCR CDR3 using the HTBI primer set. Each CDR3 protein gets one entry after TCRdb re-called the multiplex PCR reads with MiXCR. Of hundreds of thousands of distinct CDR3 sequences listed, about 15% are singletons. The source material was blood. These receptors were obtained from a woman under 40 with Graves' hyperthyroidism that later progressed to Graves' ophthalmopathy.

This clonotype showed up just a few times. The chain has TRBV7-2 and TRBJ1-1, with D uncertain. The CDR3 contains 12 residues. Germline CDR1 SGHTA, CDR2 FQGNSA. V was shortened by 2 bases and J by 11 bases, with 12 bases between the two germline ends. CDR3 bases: TGTGCCAGCAGCTTACGCGGGTTAGGGGCTTTCTTT. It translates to CASSLRGLGAFF.

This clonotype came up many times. The CDR3 DNA reads TGTGCCAGCAGCGTGGCACCGGGGTCGGATGAGCAGTTCTTC. This gives the protein CASSVAPGSDEQFF. This chain uses TRBV9 with TRBJ2-1, with a weak D call TRBD2 (5 bases). V lost 2 bases and J lost 8, with 14 bases in between. The CDR3 has 14 amino acids. The germline gives CDR1 SGDLS, CDR2 YYNGEE.

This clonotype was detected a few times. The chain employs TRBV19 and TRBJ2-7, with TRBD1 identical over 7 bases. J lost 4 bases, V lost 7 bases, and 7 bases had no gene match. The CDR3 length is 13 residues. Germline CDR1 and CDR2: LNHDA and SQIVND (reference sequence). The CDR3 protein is CASNAGGPYEQYF. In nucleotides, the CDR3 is TGTGCCAGTAACGCAGGGGGTCCGTACGAGCAGTACTTC.

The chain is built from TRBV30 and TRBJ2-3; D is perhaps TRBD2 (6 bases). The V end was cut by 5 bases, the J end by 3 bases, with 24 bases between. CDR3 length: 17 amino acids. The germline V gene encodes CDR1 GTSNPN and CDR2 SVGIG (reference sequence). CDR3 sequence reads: CAWCLQSGTEGTDTQYF. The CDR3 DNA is TGTGCCTGGTGCCTACAGTCCGGGACGGAGGGGACAGATACGCAGTATTTT.

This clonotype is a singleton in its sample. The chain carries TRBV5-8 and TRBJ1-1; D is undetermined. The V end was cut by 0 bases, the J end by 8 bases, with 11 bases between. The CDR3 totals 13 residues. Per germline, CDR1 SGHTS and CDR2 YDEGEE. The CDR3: CASSLGVGLEAFF. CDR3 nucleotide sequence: TGTGCCAGCAGCTTGGGCGTAGGGTTGGAAGCTTTCTTT. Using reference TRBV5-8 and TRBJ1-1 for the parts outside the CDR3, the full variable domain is EAGVTQSPTHLIKTRGQQATLRCSPISGHTSVYWYQQALGLGLQFLLWYDEGEERNRGNFPPRFSGRQFPNYSSELNVNALELEDSALYLCASSLGVGLEAFFGQGTRLTVV.

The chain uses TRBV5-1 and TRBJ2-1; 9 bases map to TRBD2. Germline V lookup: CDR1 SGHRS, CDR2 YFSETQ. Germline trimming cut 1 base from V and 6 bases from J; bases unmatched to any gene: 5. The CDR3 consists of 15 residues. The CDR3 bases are TGCGCCAGCAGCTTGACTAGCGGGCCCTGCAATGAGCAGTTCTTC. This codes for CASSLTSGPCNEQFF. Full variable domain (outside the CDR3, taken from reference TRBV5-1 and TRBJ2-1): KAGVTQTPRYLIKTRGQQVTLSCSPISGHRSVSWYQQTPGQGLQFLFEYFSETQRNKGNFPGRFSGRQFSNSRSEMNVSTLELGDSALYLCASSLTSGPCNEQFFGPGTRLTVL.

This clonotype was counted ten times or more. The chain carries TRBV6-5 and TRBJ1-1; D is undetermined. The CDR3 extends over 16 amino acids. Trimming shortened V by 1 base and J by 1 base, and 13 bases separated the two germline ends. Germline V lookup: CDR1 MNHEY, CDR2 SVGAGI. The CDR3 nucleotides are TGTGCCAGCAGTTACTATGATTTGGGGTCGAACACTGAAGCTTTCTTT. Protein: CASSYYDLGSNTEAFF.

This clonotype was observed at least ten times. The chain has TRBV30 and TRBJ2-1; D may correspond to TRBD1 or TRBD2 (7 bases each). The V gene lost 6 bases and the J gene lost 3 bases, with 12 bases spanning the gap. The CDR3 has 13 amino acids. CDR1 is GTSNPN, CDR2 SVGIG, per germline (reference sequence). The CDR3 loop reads CACQGGVYNEQFF. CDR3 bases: TGTGCCTGTCAGGGGGGGGTCTACAATGAGCAGTTCTTC.

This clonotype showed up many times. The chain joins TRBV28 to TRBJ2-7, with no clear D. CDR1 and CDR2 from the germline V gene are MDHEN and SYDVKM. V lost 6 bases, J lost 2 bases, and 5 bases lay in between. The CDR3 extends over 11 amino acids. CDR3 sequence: CASSLTYEQYF. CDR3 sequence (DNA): TGTGCCAGCAGCCTTACCTACGAGCAGTACTTC.

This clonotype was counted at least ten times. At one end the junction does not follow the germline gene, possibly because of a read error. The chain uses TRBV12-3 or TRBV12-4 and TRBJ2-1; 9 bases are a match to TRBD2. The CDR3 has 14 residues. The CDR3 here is CASSLAGLINEQFF. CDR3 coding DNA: TGTGCCAGCAGTCTAGCGGGATTAATAAATGAGCAGTTCTTC.

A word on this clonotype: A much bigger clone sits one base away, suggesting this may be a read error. CDR3 in amino acids: CSAPGGTSGIETRYF. CDR3 sequence (DNA): TGCAGTGCTCCAGGGGGGACTAGCGGGATTGAGACCCGGTACTTC. This sequence joins TRBV20-1 and TRBJ2-5; TRBD2 matches 13 bases. The CDR3 has 15 amino acids. Germline CDR1 is DFQATT and CDR2 is SNEGSKA (reference sequence).

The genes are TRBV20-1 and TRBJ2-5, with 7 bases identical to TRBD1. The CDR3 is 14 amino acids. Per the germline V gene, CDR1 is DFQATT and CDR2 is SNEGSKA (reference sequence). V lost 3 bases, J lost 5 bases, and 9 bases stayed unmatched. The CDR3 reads CSASPGTAAETQYF. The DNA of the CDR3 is TGCAGTGCTAGCCCCGGGACAGCGGCGGAGACCCAGTACTTC.

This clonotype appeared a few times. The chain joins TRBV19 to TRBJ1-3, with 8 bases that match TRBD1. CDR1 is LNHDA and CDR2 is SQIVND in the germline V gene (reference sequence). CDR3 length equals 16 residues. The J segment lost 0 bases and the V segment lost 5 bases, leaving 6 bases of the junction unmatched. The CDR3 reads CASSPGQGNSGNTIYF. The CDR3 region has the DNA TGTGCCAGTAGTCCCGGACAGGGAAACTCTGGAAACACCATATATTTT.

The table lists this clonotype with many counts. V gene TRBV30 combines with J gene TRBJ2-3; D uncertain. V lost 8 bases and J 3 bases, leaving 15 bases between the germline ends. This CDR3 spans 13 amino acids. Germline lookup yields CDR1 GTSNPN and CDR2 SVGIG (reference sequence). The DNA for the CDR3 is TGTGCCAGCCAAGGGCAGTCGACAGATACGCAGTATTTT. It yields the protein CASQGQSTDTQYF.

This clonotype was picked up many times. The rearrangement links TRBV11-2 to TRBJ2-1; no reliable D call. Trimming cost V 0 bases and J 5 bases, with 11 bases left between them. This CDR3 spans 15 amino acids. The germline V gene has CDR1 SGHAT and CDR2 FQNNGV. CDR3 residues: CASSLEIDTHNEQFF. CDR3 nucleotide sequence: TGTGCCAGCAGCTTAGAGATAGATACCCACAATGAGCAGTTCTTC.

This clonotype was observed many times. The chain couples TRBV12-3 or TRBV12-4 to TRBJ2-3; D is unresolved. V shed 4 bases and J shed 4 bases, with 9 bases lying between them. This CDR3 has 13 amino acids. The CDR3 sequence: CASSSQRSDTQYF. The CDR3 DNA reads TGTGCCAGCAGTTCCCAAAGGTCAGATACGCAGTATTTT.

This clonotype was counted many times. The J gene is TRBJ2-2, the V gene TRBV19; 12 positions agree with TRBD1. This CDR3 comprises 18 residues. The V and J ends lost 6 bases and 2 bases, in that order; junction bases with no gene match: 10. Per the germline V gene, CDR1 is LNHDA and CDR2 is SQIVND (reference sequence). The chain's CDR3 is CASSDRDRGRVNTGELFF. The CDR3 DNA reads TGTGCCAGTAGCGACCGGGACAGGGGGCGAGTTAACACCGGGGAGCTGTTTTTT.

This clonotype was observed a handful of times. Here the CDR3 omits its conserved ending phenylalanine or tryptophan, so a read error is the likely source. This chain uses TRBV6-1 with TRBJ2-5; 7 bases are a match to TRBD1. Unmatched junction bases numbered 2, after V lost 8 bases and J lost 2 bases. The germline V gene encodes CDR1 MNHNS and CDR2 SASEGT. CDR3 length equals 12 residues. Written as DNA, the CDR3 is TGTGCCAGCCGGGACAGTCAAGAGACCCAGTACCTC. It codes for CASRDSQETQYL.